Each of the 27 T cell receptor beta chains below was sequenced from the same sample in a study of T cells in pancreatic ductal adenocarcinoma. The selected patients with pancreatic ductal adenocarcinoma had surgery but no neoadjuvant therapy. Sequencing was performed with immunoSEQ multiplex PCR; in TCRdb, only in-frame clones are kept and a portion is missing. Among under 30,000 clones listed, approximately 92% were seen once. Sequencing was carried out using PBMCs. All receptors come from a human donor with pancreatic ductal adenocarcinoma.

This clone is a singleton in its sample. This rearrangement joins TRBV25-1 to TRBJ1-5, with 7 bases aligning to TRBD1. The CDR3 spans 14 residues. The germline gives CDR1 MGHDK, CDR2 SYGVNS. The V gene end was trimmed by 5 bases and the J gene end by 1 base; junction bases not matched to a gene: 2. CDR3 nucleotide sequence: TGTGCCAGCAGTAACAGGGGAAGCAATCAGCCCCAGCATTTT. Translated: CASSNRGSNQPQHF.

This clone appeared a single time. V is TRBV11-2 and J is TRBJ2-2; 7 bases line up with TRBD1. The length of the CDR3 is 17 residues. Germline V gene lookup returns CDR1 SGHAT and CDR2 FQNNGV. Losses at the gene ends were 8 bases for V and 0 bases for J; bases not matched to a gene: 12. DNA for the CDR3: TGTGCCAGCCGCCCGGGTGGGGGACAGACGAACACCGGGGAGCTGTTTTTT. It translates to CASRPGGGQTNTGELFF.

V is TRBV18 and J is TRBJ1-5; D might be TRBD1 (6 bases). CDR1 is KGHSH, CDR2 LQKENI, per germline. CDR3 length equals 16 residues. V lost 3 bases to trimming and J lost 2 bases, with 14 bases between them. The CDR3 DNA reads TGTGCCAGCTCACCTACAGGGTCTGGTGGCAATCAGCCCCAGCATTTT. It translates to CASSPTGSGGNQPQHF. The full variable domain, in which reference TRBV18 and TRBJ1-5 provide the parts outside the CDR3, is NAGVMQNPRHLVRRRGQEARLRCSPMKGHSHVYWYRQLPEEGLKFMVYLQKENIIDESGMPKERFSAEFPKEGPSILRIQQVVRGDSAAYFCASSPTGSGGNQPQHFGDGTRLSIL.

The CDR3 DNA is TGTGCCAGCACCCGGGGGGGATTCAATCAGCCCCAGCATTTT. Protein product: CASTRGGFNQPQHF. The chain links TRBV5-6 to TRBJ1-5; a weak D match, TRBD1 (5 bases). V dropped 6 bases and J dropped 3 bases, with 13 bases sitting between them. CDR1 is SGHDT, CDR2 YYEEEE, per germline. The CDR3 runs to 14 residues.

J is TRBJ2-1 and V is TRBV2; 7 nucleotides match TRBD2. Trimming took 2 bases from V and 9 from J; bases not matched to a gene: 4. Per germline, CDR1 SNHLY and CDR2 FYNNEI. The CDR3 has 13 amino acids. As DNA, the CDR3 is TGTGCCAGCAGTGAACGGGAGGCTGGTGAGCAGTTCTTC. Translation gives CASSEREAGEQFF.

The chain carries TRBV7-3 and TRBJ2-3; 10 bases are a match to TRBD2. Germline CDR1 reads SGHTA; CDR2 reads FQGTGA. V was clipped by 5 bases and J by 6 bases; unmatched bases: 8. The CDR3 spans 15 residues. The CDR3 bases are TGTGCCAGCAGCGAAAGGCTAGCGGGAGTTGATACGCAGTATTTT. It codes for CASSERLAGVDTQYF.

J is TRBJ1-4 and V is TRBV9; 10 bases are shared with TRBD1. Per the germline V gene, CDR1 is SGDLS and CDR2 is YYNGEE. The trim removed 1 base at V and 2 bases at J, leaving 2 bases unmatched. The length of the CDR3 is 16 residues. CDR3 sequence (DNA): TGTGCCAGCAGCGTACGACAGGGGGCTACTAATGAAAAACTGTTTTTT. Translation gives CASSVRQGATNEKLFF.

CDR3 in DNA: TGCAGCGTCAGAAGGACAGGCCCTTACGAGCAGTACTTC. This sequence encodes CSVRRTGPYEQYF. The chain recombines TRBV29-1 with TRBJ2-7; 7 bases agree with TRBD1. The CDR3 covers 13 residues. Germline lookup yields CDR1 SQVTM and CDR2 ANQGSEA. Trimming cost V 6 bases and J 4 bases; bases outside gene matches: 9.

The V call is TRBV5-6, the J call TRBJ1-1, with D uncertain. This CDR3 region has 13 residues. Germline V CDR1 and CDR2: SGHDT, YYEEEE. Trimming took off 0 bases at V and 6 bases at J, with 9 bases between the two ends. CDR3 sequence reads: CASSLVRISEAFF. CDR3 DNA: TGTGCCAGCAGCTTGGTAAGGATATCTGAAGCTTTCTTT.

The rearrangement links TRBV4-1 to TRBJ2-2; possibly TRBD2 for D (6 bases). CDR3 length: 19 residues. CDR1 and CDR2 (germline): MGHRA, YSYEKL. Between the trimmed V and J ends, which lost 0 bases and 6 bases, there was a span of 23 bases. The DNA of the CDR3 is TGCGCCAGCAGCCAAGACCCGCTCGGGGGTCTATCTCACCCCGGGGAGCTGTTTTTT. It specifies CASSQDPLGGLSHPGELFF.

CDR3 nucleotide sequence: TGTGCCAGCAGTTCCCCACTAGCGGGAGTTGTCAATGAGCAGTTCTTC. This translates into CASSSPLAGVVNEQFF. V and J are TRBV27 and TRBJ2-1; TRBD2 matches at 11 bases. Per the germline V gene, CDR1 is MNHEY and CDR2 is SMNVEV (reference sequence). The ends lost 4 bases at V and 6 bases at J; junction bases unmatched: 8. The CDR3 consists of 16 residues.

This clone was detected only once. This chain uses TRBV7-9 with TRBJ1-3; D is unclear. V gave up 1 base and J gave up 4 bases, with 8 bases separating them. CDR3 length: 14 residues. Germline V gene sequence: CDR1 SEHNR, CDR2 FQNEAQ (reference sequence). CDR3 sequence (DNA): TGTGCCAGCAGCTTAGGCCTGAGAGGAAACACCATATATTTT. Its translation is CASSLGLRGNTIYF.

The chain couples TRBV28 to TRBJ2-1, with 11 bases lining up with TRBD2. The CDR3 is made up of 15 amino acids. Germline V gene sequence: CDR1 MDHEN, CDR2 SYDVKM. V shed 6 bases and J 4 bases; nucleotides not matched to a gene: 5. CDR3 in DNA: TGTGCCAGCAGCCCTGCTAGCGGGGGGTACAATGAGCAGTTCTTC. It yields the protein CASSPASGGYNEQFF.

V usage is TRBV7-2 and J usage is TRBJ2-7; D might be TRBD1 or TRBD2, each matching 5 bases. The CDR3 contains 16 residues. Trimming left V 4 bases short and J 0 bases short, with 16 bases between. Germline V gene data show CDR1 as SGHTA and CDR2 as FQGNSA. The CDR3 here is CASSSRPGRGSYEQYF. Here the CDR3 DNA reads TGTGCCAGCAGCTCCCGACCGGGACGCGGCTCCTACGAGCAGTACTTC. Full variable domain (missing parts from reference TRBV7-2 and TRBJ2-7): GAGVSQSPSNKVTEKGKDVELRCDPISGHTALYWYRQSLGQGLEFLIYFQGNSAPDKSGLPSDRFSAERTGGSVSTLTIQRTQQEDSAVYLCASSSRPGRGSYEQYFGPGTRLTVT.

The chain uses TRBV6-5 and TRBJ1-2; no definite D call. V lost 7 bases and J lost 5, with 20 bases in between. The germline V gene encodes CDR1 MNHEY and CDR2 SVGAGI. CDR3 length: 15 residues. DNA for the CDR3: TGTGCCAGCACCCGCCCCCCTGGGGTCCTATATGGCTACACCTTC. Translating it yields CASTRPPGVLYGYTF.

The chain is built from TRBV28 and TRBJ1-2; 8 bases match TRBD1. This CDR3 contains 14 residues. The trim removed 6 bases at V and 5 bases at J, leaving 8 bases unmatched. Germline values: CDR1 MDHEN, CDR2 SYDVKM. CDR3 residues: CASSEQGVNYGYTF. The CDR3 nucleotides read TGTGCCAGCAGCGAACAGGGGGTCAATTATGGCTACACCTTC.

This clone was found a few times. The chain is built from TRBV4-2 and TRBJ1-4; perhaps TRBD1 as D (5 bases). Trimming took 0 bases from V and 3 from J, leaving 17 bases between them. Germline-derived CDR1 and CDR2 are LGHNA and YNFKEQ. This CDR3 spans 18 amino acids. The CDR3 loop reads CASSQDWSSRDANEKLFF. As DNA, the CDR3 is TGTGCCAGCAGCCAAGATTGGTCTTCTCGGGACGCTAATGAAAAACTGTTTTTT.

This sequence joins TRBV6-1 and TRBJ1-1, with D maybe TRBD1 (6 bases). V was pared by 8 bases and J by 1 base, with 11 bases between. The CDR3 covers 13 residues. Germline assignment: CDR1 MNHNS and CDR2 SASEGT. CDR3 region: CASEEDRNTEAFF. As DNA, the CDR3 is TGTGCCAGCGAAGAGGACAGGAACACTGAAGCTTTCTTT.

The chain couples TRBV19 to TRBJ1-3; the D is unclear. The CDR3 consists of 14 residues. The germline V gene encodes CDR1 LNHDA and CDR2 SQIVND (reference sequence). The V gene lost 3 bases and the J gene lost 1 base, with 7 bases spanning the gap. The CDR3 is CASSITVSGNTIYF. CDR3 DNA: TGTGCCAGTAGTATTACAGTTTCTGGAAACACCATATATTTT.

CDR3 protein: CASSPYREFQETQYF. The CDR3 DNA is TGTGCCAGCAGTCCTTACCGGGAATTCCAAGAGACCCAGTACTTC. The gene calls are TRBV28 and TRBJ2-5, with D perhaps matching TRBD2 (5 bases). Germline-derived CDR1 and CDR2 are MDHEN and SYDVKM. V lost 5 bases and J lost 1, with 14 bases in between. The length of the CDR3 is 15 residues. Using reference TRBV28 and TRBJ2-5 for the parts outside the CDR3, the full variable domain is DVKVTQSSRYLVKRTGEKVFLECVQDMDHENMFWYRQDPGLGLRLIYFSYDVKMKEKGDIPEGYSVSREKKERFSLILESASTNQTSMYLCASSPYREFQETQYFGPGTRLLVL.

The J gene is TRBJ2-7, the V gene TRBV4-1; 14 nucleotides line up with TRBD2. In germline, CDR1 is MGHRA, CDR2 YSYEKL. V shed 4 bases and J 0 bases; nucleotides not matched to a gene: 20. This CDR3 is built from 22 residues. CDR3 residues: CASSRKVFRVGLAGVPSYEQYF. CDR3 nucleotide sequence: TGCGCCAGCAGCCGAAAAGTTTTCCGGGTGGGACTAGCGGGAGTCCCCTCCTACGAGCAGTACTTC.

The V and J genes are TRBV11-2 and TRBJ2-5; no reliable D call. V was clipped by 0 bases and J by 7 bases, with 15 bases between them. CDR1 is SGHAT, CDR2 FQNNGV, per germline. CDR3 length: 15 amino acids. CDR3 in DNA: TGTGCCAGCAGCTTAGATTCGGCCAGCCTGGCGACCCAGTACTTC. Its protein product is CASSLDSASLATQYF.

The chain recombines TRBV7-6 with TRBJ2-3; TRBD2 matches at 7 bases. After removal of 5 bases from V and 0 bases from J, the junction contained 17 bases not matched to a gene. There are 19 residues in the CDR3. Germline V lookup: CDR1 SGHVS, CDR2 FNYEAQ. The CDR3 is CASSASLAGAITSTDTQYF. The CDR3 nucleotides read TGTGCCAGCAGCGCGTCGTTAGCGGGTGCGATCACTAGCACAGATACGCAGTATTTT.

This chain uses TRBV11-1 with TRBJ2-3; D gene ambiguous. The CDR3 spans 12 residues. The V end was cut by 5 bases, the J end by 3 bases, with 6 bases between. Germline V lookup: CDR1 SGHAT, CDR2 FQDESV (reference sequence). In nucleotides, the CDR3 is TGTGCCAGCAGCCCCCCAACAGATACGCAGTATTTT. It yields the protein CASSPPTDTQYF.

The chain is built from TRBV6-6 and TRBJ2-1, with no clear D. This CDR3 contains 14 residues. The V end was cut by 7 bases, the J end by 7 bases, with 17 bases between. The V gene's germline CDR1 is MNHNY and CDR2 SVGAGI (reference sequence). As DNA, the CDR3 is TGTGCCAGCATCCCTCGGGTCTCTGGGAATGAGCAGTTCTTC. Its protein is CASIPRVSGNEQFF.

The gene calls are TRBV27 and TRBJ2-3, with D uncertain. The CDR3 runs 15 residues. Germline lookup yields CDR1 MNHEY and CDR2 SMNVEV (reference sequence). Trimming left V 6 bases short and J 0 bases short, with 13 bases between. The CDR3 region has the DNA TGTGCCAGCAGCCTAGGAGCGTCTAGCACAGATACGCAGTATTTT. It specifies CASSLGASSTDTQYF.

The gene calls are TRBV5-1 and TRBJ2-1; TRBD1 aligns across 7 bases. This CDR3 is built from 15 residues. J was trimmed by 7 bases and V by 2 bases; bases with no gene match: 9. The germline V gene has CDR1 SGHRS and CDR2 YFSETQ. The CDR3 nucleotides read TGCGCCAGCAGCTTAGGACAGGTGGAACCGAATGAGCAGTTCTTC. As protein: CASSLGQVEPNEQFF.